This TCR beta chain was found in a study of T cell responses to AZD1222 COVID-19 vaccine. Broader study findings: As reported, nearly half of all spike-specific TCRs target variant regions that are unmutated. It should be noted that donors were predominantly white British and more often female, and clonal diversity was possibly underestimated. No day 14 peak samples; only post-peak repertoires were characterized.

The ends were cut back, 10 bases at V and 3 bases at J, with 12 bases in the middle. The CDR3 is 12 amino acids. CDR1 PRHDT and CDR2 FYEKMQ come from the germline V gene (reference sequence). The repertoire was sequenced with immunoSEQ multiplex PCR; TCRdb's copy has only in-frame clones and lacks some. The sample carries 70,000 to 90,000 clones, around 90% recorded once. To note about this clone: Antigen unknown.

The V gene is TRBV13, the J gene TRBJ1-1; no clear D gene. The material was peripheral blood, obtained on day 0 of AZD1222 vaccination. This TCR derives from an adult in good health. The CDR3 sequence: CATPRQDTEAFF. The CDR3 nucleotides read TGTGCCACCCCGAGGCAGGACACTGAAGCTTTCTTT.